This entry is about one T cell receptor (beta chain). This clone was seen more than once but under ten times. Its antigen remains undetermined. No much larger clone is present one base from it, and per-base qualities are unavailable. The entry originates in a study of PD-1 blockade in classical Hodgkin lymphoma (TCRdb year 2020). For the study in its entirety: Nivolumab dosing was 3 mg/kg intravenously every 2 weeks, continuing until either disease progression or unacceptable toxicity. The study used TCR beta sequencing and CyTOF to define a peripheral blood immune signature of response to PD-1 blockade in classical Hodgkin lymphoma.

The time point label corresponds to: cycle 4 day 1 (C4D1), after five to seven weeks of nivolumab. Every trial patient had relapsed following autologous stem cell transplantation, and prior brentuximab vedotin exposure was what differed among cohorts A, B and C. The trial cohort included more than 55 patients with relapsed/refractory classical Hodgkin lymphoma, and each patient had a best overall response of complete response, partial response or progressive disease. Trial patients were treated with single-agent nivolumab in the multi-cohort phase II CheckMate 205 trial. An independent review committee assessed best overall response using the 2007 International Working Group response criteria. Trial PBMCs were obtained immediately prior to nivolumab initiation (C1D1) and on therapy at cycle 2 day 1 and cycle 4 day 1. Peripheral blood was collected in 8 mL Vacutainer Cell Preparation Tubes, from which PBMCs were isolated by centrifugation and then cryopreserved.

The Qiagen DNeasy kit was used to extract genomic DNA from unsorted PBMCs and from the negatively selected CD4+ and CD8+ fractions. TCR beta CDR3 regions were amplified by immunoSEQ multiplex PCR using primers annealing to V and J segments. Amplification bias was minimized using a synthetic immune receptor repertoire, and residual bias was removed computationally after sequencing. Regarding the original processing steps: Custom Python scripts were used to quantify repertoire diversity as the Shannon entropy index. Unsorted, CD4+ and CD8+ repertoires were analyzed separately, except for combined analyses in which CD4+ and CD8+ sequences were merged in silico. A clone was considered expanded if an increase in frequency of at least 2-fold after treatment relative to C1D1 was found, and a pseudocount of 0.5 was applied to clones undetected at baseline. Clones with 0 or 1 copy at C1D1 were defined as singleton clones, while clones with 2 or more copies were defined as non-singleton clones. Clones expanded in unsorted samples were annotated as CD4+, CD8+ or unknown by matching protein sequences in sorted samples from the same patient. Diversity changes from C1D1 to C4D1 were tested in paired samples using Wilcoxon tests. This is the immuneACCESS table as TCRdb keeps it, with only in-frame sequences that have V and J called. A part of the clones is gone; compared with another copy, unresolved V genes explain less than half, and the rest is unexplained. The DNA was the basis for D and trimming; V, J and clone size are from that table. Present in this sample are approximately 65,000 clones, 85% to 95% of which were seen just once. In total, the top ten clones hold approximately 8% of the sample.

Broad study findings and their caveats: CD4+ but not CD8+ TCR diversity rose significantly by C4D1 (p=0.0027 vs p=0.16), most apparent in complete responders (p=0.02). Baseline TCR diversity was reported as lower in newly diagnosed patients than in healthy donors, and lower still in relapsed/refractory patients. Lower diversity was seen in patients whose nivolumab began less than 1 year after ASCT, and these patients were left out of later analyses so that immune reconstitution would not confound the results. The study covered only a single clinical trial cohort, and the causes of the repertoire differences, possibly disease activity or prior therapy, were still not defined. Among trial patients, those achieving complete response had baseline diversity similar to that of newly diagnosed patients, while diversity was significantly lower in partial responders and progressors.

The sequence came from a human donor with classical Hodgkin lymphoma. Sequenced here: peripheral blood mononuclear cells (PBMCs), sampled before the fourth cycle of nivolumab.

Here the CDR3 is given as CASSYTGDNSPLHF. In nucleotide form, the sequence is TGTGCCAGCAGCTATACAGGAGACAATTCACCCCTCCACTTT. The chain is assembled from TRBV7-8 and TRBJ1-6; TRBD1 is a weak D gene call, 5 bases matching. The CDR1 and CDR2 encoded by the germline V gene are SGHVS and FQNEAQ. The junction carries 11 bases between V and J, which are trimmed by 4 bases and 7 bases respectively. The CDR3 runs 14 residues from the cysteine to the phenylalanine. Just the 42-base CDR3 DNA is kept, in frame starting at base 1.